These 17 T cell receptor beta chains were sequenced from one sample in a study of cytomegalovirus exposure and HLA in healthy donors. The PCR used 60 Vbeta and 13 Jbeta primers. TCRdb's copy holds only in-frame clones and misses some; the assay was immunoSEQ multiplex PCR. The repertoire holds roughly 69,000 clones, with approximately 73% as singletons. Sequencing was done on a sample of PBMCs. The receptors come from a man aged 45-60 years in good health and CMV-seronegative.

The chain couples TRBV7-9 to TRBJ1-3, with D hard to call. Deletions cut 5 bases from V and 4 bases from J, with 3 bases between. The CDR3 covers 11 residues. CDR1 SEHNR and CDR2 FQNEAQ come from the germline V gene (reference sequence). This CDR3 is CASSQGNTIYF. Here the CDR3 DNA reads TGTGCCAGCAGCCAAGGAAACACCATATATTTT.

CDR3 residues: CASRQDRGIPNEKLFF. CDR3 DNA: TGTGCCAGTAGGCAGGACAGGGGGATCCCTAATGAAAAACTGTTTTTT. The rearrangement joins TRBV19 to TRBJ1-4, with 10 bases matching TRBD1. The trim removed 6 bases at V and 3 bases at J, leaving 7 bases unmatched. Germline V CDR1 and CDR2: LNHDA, SQIVND (reference sequence). The CDR3 runs 16 residues. Based on the CDR3 plus reference TRBV19 and TRBJ1-4, the full variable domain is DGGITQSPKYLFRKEGQNVTLSCEQNLNHDAMYWYRQDPGQGLRLIYYSQIVNDFQKGDIAEGYSVSREKKESFPLTVTSAQKNPTAFYLCASRQDRGIPNEKLFFGSGTQLSVL.

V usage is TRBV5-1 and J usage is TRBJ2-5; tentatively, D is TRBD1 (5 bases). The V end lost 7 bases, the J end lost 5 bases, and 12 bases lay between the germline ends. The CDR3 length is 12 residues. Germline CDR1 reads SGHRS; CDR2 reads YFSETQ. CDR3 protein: CASQGLVETQYF. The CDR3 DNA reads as TGCGCCAGCCAGGGTTTGGTGGAGACCCAGTACTTC.

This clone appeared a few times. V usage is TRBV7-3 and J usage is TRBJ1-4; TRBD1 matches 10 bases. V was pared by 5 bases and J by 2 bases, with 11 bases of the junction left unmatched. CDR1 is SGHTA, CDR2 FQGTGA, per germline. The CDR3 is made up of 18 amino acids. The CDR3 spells CASSPRTRQGATNEKLFF. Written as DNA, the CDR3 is TGTGCCAGCAGCCCACGGACTCGACAGGGGGCCACTAATGAAAAACTGTTTTTT.

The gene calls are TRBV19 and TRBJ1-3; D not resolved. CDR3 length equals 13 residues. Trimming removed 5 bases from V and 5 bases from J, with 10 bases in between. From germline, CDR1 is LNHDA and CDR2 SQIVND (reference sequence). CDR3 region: CASSYGNRNTIYF. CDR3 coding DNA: TGTGCCAGTAGTTACGGTAACCGAAACACCATATATTTT.

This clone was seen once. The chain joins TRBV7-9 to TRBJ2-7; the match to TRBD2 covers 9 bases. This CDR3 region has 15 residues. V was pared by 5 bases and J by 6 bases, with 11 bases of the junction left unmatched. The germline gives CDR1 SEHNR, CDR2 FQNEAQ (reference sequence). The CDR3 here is CASSALGLAGSEQYF. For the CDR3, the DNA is TGTGCCAGCAGCGCACTGGGACTAGCAGGCTCCGAGCAGTACTTC.

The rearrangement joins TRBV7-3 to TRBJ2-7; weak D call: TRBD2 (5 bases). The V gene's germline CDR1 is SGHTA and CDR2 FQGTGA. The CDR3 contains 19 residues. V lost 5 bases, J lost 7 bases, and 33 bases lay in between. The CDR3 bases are TGTGCCAGCAGCCCGGAAAGAATAAACCCGGACTCGTTTTTTGGGGAGCAGTACTTC. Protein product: CASSPERINPDSFFGEQYF. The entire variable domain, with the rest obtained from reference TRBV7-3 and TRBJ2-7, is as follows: GAGVSQTPSNKVTEKGKYVELRCDPISGHTALYWYRQSLGQGPEFLIYFQGTGAADDSGLPNDRFFAVRPEGSVSTLKIQRTERGDSAVYLCASSPERINPDSFFGEQYFGPGTRLTVT.

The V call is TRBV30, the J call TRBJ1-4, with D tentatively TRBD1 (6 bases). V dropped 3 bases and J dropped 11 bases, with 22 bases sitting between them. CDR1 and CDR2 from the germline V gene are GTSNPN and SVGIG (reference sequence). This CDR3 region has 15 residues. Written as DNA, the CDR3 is TGTGCCTGGAGAACTCCCGACAGGACAGTTCGGAAACTGTTTTTT. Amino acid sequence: CAWRTPDRTVRKLFF. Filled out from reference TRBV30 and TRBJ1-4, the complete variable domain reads SQTIHQWPATLVQPVGSPLSLECTVEGTSNPNLYWYRQAAGRGLQLLFYSVGIGQISSEVPQNLSASRPQDRQFILSSKKLLLSDSGFYLCAWRTPDRTVRKLFFGSGTQLSVL.

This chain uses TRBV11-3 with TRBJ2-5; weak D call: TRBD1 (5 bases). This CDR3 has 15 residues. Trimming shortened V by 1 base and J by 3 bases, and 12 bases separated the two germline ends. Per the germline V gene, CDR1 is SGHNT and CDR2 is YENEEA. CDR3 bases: TGTGCCAGCAGCTTAGGCCGACAGTCGAAAGAGACCCAGTACTTC. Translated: CASSLGRQSKETQYF.

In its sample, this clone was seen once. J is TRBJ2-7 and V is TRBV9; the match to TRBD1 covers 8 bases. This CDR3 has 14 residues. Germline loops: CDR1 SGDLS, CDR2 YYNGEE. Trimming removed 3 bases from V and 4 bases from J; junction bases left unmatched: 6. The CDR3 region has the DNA TGTGCCAGCAGCGAGGCGGGACAGGAATACGAGCAGTACTTC. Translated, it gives CASSEAGQEYEQYF.

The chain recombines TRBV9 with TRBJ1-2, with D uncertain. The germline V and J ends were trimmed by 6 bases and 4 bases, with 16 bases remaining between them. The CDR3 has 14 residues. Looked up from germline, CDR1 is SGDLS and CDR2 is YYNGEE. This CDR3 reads CASTPSSGSYGYTF. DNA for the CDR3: TGTGCCAGCACCCCCTCCTCGGGGAGCTATGGCTACACCTTC.

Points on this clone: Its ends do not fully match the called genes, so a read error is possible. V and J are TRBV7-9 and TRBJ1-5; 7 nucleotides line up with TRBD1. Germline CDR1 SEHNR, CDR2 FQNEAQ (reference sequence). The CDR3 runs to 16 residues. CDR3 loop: CSSSLGGGQINQPQHF. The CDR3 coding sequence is TGTTCCAGCAGCTTAGGAGGGGGCCAGATCAATCAGCCCCAGCATTTT.

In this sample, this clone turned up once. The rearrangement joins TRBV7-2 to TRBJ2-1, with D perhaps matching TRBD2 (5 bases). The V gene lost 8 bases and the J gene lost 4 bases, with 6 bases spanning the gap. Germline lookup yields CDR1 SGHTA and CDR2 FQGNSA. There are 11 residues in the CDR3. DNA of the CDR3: TGTGCCAGCTCGGGGTACAATGAGCAGTTCTTC. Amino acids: CASSGYNEQFF.

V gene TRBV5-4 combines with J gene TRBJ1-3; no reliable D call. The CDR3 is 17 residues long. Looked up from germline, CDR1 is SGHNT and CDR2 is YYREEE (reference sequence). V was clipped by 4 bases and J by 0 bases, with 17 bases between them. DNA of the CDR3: TGTGCCAGCAGCCCTACGACCGCAGGCGTCTCTGGAAACACCATATATTTT. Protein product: CASSPTTAGVSGNTIYF.

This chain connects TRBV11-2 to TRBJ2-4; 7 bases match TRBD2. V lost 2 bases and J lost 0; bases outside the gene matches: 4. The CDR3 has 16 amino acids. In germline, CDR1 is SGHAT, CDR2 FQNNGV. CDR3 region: CASSLSGNLAKNIQYF. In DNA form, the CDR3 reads TGTGCCAGCAGCTTAAGCGGGAATCTAGCCAAAAACATTCAGTACTTC.

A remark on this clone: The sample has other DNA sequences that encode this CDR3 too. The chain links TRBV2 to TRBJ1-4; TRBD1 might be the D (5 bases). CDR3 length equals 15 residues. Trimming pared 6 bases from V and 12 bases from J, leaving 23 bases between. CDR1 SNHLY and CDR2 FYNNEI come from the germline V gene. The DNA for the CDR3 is TGTGCCAGCAGCCCCCGGGAGAGGGGAAAGTTTGAACTGTTTTTT. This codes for CASSPRERGKFELFF.

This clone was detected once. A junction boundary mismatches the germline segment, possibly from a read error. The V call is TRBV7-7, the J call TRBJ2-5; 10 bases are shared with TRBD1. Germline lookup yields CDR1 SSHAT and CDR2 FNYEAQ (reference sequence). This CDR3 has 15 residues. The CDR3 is CASSSGTGVGETQYF. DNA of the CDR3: TGTGCTAGCAGCTCCGGGACAGGGGTGGGTGAGACCCAGTACTTC.